This TCR beta chain was identified during a study of blood T cell repertoires in COVID-19. Study as a whole: Samples came from the United States, Italy and Spain, spanning acute and convalescent COVID-19. Sample material is recorded as cDNA or gDNA derived from T cells, B-cell-depleted T cells, or PBMCs.

Original processing notes: How many nucleated cells were present was estimated from reference gene primer amplification. TCRdb keeps only in-frame clones here, not all; method: immunoSEQ multiplex PCR. V and J calls and clone size follow that table, whereas D and trimming were derived from the DNA. The table lists around 220,000 clones, approximately 86% of them singletons, with 1.5% in the top ten. Material for sequencing was peripheral blood. This TCR was recovered from a young man with active or convalescent COVID-19.

Here the CDR3 reads CAISYGTKTDTQYF. CDR3 DNA sequence: TGTGCCATCAGCTACGGGACTAAAACAGATACGCAGTATTTT. This chain connects TRBV10-3 to TRBJ2-3; 7 bases align to TRBD2. The CDR3 extends over 14 amino acids. J was trimmed by 3 bases and V by 6 bases; bases with no gene match: 6. Germline loops: CDR1 ENHRY, CDR2 SYGVKD.